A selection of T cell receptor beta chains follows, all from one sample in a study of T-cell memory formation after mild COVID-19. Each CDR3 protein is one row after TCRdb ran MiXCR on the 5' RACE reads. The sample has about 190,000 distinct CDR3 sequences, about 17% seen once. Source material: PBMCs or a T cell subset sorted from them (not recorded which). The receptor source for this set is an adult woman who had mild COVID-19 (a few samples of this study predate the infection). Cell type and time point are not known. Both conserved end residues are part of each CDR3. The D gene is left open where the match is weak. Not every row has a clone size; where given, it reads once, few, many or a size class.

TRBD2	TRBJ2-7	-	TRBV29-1	CSVASREGEQYF	TGCAGCGTCGCCTCCAGGGAGGGCGAGCAGTACTTC
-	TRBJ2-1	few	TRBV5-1	CASSLGFGNEQFF	TGCGCCAGCAGCTTGGGATTCGGAAATGAGCAGTTCTTC
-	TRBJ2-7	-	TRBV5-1	CASSLATPTISGYEQYF	TGCGCCAGCAGCTTGGCGACCCCCACTATCTCGGGCTACGAGCAGTACTTC
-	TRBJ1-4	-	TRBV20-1	CSARDPRAARGEKLFF	TGCAGTGCTAGAGACCCGAGAGCAGCCCGAGGTGAAAAACTGTTTTTT
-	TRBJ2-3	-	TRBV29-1	CSVDRYTDTQYF	TGCAGCGTAGACAGATACACAGATACGCAGTATTTT
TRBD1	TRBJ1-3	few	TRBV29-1	CSVLQGVSSGNTIYF	TGCAGCGTCCTACAGGGGGTATCCTCTGGAAACACCATATATTTT
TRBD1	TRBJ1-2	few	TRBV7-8	CASSRRDRDKLGYTF	TGTGCCAGCAGCCGACGGGACAGGGATAAACTGGGCTACACCTTC
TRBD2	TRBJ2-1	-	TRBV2	CASIPTSGTYNEQFF	TGTGCCAGCATCCCAACTAGCGGGACCTACAATGAGCAGTTCTTC
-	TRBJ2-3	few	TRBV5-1	CASRPGTSTDTQYF	TGCGCCAGCAGACCCGGGACTAGCACAGATACGCAGTATTTT
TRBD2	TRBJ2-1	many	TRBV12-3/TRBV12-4	CASSSGGLAGANEQFF	TGTGCCAGCAGTTCGGGGGGACTAGCGGGAGCAAATGAGCAGTTCTTC
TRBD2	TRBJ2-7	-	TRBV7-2	CASSFRGTSGSYEQYF	TGTGCCAGCAGCTTCCGTGGGACTAGCGGCTCCTACGAGCAGTACTTC
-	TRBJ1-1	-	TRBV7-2	CASSLYGGDTEAFF	TGTGCCAGCAGCTTATATGGCGGTGACACTGAAGCTTTCTTT
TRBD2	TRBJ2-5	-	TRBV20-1	CSATPSGRVQETQYF	TGCAGTGCTACGCCTAGCGGGAGGGTTCAAGAGACCCAGTACTTC
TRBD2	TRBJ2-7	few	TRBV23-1	CASSHRLAGRLSYEQYF	TGCGCCAGCAGTCACCGACTAGCGGGGCGACTCTCCTACGAGCAGTACTTC
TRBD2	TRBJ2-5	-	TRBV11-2	CASSKTGTMQETQYF	TGTGCCAGCAGCAAGACCGGGACTATGCAAGAGACCCAGTACTTC